This TCR beta chain was documented in a study of radiation and T cells in renal cell carcinoma. Broader study findings: Pretreatment tumor biopsies were lacking, so baseline clonotypes are unknown.

With respect to this clone: Its antigen is not known.

The time point was: blood 4 weeks post-SBRT, at nephrectomy. The sample's treatment: 15 Gy SBRT to primary tumor, nephrectomy 4 weeks later. Nephrectomy followed 15 Gy stereotactic body radiation by 4 weeks. The patient's renal cell carcinoma had clear cell pathology. Sequencing used immunoSEQ multiplex PCR; TCRdb keeps in-frame clones, though not all of them. The repertoire holds 130,000 to 150,000 clones, with 86% as singletons. Germline values: CDR1 SQVTM, CDR2 ANQGSEA. V was shortened by 5 bases and J by 7 bases, with 26 bases between the two germline ends. The CDR3 runs 17 residues. The gene calls are TRBV29-1 and TRBJ1-4; D not resolved. The TCR originated in a woman in her 50s with renal cell carcinoma. The specimen was blood, collected from a patient whose treatment included radiotherapy and nephrectomy. The CDR3 sequence: CSVCGGRPSSSGEKLFF. CDR3 bases: TGCAGCGTTTGTGGCGGGCGGCCGTCGTCTTCGGGTGAAAAACTGTTTTTT. The full variable domain, in which reference TRBV29-1 and TRBJ1-4 provide the parts outside the CDR3, is SAVISQKPSRDICQRGTSLTIQCQVDSQVTMMFWYRQQPGQSLTLIATANQGSEATYESGFVIDKFPISRPNLTFSTLTVSNMSPEDSSIYLCSVCGGRPSSSGEKLFFGSGTQLSVL.